These T cell receptor beta chains were read from a single sample in a study of blood T cells in healthy people across ages. TCRdb independently ran MiXCR on the 5' RACE reads; one entry per CDR3 protein. This sample has about 1,500,000 distinct CDR3 sequences; 42% occur once, and the top ten carry roughly 7.7%. Material for sequencing was blood. The receptors shown here come from a woman between 18 and 29 years old in good health. Each CDR3 is given with its conserved first and last residue. A D gene is named only where the DNA matches it firmly. The size entry is marked missing in some rows and otherwise reads once, few, many or a size class.

d_call,j_call,clone_size,v_call,cdr3_nt,cdr3_aa
-,TRBJ2-3,few,TRBV6-6,TGTGCCAGCAGTTACGCCGGGGCAGATACGCAGTATTTT,CASSYAGADTQYF
-,TRBJ1-1,-,TRBV4-2,TGTGCCAGCAGCCAAGAGTCAACGGCCCTCGGCACTGAAGCTTTCTTT,CASSQESTALGTEAFF
TRBD1,TRBJ2-7,-,TRBV12-3/TRBV12-4,TGTGCCAGCAGCGCCGGGACAGGGGGACGCGAGCAGTACTTC,CASSAGTGGREQYF
-,TRBJ1-5,few,TRBV4-1,TGCGCCAGCAGCCTCGGGACACCCGGAGCTAGCAATCAGCCCCAGCATTTT,CASSLGTPGASNQPQHF
TRBD1,TRBJ1-6,few,TRBV27,TGTGCCAGCAGTTCCGGGACAGGGGCCAATTCACCCCTCCACTTT,CASSSGTGANSPLHF
TRBD2,TRBJ2-7,-,TRBV10-3,TGTGCCATCAGTGAGGGGACTAGCGGGGGGGTCATGAGCTCCTACGAGCAGTACTTC,CAISEGTSGGVMSSYEQYF
-,TRBJ2-3,few,TRBV27,TGTGCCAGCAGAGAATCGACAGACTCCACAGATACGCAGTATTTT,CASRESTDSTDTQYF
TRBD2,TRBJ2-7,few,TRBV2,TGTGCCAGCTGTGGCTTTAATGGTAGCGGGAGACCCTCTCCCCACGAGCAGTACTTC,CASCGFNGSGRPSPHEQYF
-,TRBJ2-3,-,TRBV11-1,TGTGCCAGCAGCTTTGAGGGAGACACAGATACGCAGTATTTT,CASSFEGDTDTQYF
TRBD2,TRBJ2-1,-,TRBV27,TGTGCCAGCAGTTACCGCTGGCGGCGGGAGGGCATCCATGAGCAGTTCTTC,CASSYRWRREGIHEQFF
TRBD1,TRBJ1-2,once,TRBV20-1,TGCAGTGCTAGTGTGAGGGGGCTCGGCTCCGGTGGCTACACCTTC,CSASVRGLGSGGYTF
TRBD2,TRBJ2-7,few,TRBV5-1,TGCGCCAGCAGCTTGGAAGGTAGCGGGAGATACGAGCAGTACTTC,CASSLEGSGRYEQYF
TRBD2,TRBJ2-1,-,TRBV27,TGTGCCAGCAGCACCGGGGGTAGCGGGGGGGCTTGGCAGTTCTTC,CASSTGGSGGAWQFF
TRBD1,TRBJ2-5,few,TRBV5-1,TGCGCCAGCTCGGGGATAAGGACAGGGTTCTACAATGAGCAGTACTTC,CASSGIRTGFYNEQYF
-,TRBJ2-1,-,TRBV4-1,TGCGCCAGCAGCCAAGTGAGCCCATTATCCTACAATGAGCAGTTCTTC,CASSQVSPLSYNEQFF
TRBD2,TRBJ2-1,few,TRBV20-1,TGCAGTGCTAGCCGAGATGAGGCAGTTCCCCTCTTTAGCGGGGATTACAATGAGCAGTTCTTC,CSASRDEAVPLFSGDYNEQFF
TRBD1,TRBJ1-6,few,TRBV6-5,TGTGCCAGCAGTTACTCGAGGACAGGGGAATCACCCCTCCACTTT,CASSYSRTGESPLHF
-,TRBJ2-3,few,TRBV15,TGTGCCACCACTGGAGGGTCTGCAGATACGCAGTATTTT,CATTGGSADTQYF
TRBD1,TRBJ2-1,-,TRBV2,TGTGCCAGCCTTCTCGGGGGACAGGGGCACTACAATGAGCAGTTCTTC,CASLLGGQGHYNEQFF
-,TRBJ2-5,few,TRBV20-1,TGCAGTGCTAAGAGGTCGGGAGTAATCGGAGAGACCCAGTACTTC,CSAKRSGVIGETQYF
TRBD2,TRBJ2-5,-,TRBV7-9,TGTGCCAGCAGCTTACGAAGGGGGGCGGGAGGGCTGGAGACCCAGTACTTC,CASSLRRGAGGLETQYF
TRBD2,TRBJ2-5,-,TRBV2,TGTGCCAGCAGTGAGGGGTGGACTAGCGGACAAGAGACCCAGTACTTC,CASSEGWTSGQETQYF
-,TRBJ2-5,few,TRBV11-3,TGTGCCAGCAGCCCCCGGGACGCTACCCGCAAGGGAGAGACCCAGTACTTC,CASSPRDATRKGETQYF
TRBD2,TRBJ2-3,-,TRBV12-3/TRBV12-4,TGTGCCAGCAGGAACTGGCGGGAGGGCCGCACAGATACGCAGTATTTT,CASRNWREGRTDTQYF
-,TRBJ2-5,-,TRBV12-5,TGTGCTAGTGCTCCCCCCGGGACCGAAGAGACCCAGTACTTC,CASAPPGTEETQYF
-,TRBJ1-5,-,TRBV15,TGTGCCACCAGCAGAGAGAAGGGCCAGAATAGCAATCAGCCCCAGCATTTT,CATSREKGQNSNQPQHF
TRBD1,TRBJ1-4,-,TRBV27,TGTGCCAGCAGTCCCCTTGACAGGGTTACTAATGAAAAACTGTTTTTT,CASSPLDRVTNEKLFF
-,TRBJ1-2,-,TRBV27,TGTGCCAGCAGTAAACAGGGTTCCTATGGCTACACCTTC,CASSKQGSYGYTF
-,TRBJ2-7,-,TRBV24-1,TGTGCCACCGGCAAAGGGGCGTCCTACAATGAGCAGTACTTC,CATGKGASYNEQYF
TRBD1,TRBJ2-5,few,TRBV20-1,TGCAGTGCTAGAGATCCCTGGACAGGAGAGACCCAGTACTTC,CSARDPWTGETQYF
-,TRBJ2-3,-,TRBV7-9,TGTGCCAGCAGCTTTGGGCTACTAGCCACAGATACGCAGTATTTT,CASSFGLLATDTQYF
-,TRBJ1-4,few,TRBV29-1,TGCGCCGAGGGGGTGGGTGAAAAACTGTTTTTT,CAEGVGEKLFF
-,TRBJ2-6,-,TRBV3-1,TGTGCCAGCAGCCACCGAAGGGCCTCTGGGGCCAACGTCCTGACTTTC,CASSHRRASGANVLTF
-,TRBJ2-7,-,TRBV28,TGTGCCAGCAGTTCTCGGGACACCGCCTACGAGCAGTACTTC,CASSSRDTAYEQYF
TRBD1,TRBJ2-5,-,TRBV12-3/TRBV12-4,TGTGCCAGCAGTTTACGCGGGACAGGGTTTACGGAGCAGTACTTC,CASSLRGTGFTEQYF
-,TRBJ2-1,few,TRBV5-1,TGCGCCAGCAGCTGGGCCCGGTCTGGAGACTCTACTACCGAGCAGTTCTTC,CASSWARSGDSTTEQFF
TRBD1,TRBJ2-7,-,TRBV30,TGTGCCTGGGACACCGGACAGGGGATTAACGAGCAGTACTTC,CAWDTGQGINEQYF